Below are 9 T cell receptor beta chains sequenced from a single sample in a study of graft-versus-host responses after intestinal transplantation. Repertoires were generated with immunoSEQ multiplex PCR, while TCRdb's copy carries only in-frame clones and drops some. The data show tens of thousands of clones, with over 85% seen just once and 1.1% held by the top ten. Antigens for these TCRs are unknown. The sequencing here drew on unstimulated CD8+ T cells sorted from spleen or lymph node cells, taken before transplant. Every receptor here comes from a human donor who was the organ donor for an intestinal transplant.

The rearrangement uses TRBV7-9 and TRBJ2-5, with TRBD2 matching 7 bases. This CDR3 contains 16 residues. V dropped 5 bases and J dropped 0; count of bases not matched to a gene: 9. Looked up from germline, CDR1 is SEHNR and CDR2 is FQNEAQ (reference sequence). CDR3 DNA sequence: TGTGCCAGCAGCCGGGCAGGGAGGGAGTACCAAGAGACCCAGTACTTC. It specifies CASSRAGREYQETQYF.

The chain recombines TRBV7-8 with TRBJ2-5, with D perhaps TRBD1 (7 bases). CDR3 length: 16 residues. With 2 bases removed from V and 7 bases from J, the gap between germline ends came to 20 bases. Looked up from germline, CDR1 is SGHVS and CDR2 is FQNEAQ. CDR3 nucleotides: TGTGCCAGCAGCTTATCCGAGGGGGCGGGATTTGGGACCCAGTACTTC. Amino acids: CASSLSEGAGFGTQYF.

This chain connects TRBV7-3 to TRBJ1-2, with TRBD1 matching over 11 bases. V trimming: 8 bases; J trimming: 7 bases; junction bases outside the gene matches: 21. This CDR3 comprises 18 residues. Germline loops: CDR1 SGHTA, CDR2 FQGTGA. This CDR3 is CASLLRRWTGGMDGGYTF. Written as DNA, the CDR3 is TGTGCCAGCTTGCTCCGTCGGTGGACAGGGGGCATGGACGGTGGCTACACCTTC.

The J gene is TRBJ2-7, the V gene TRBV5-6; no definite D call. Trimming stripped 4 bases from V and 0 bases from J, with 5 bases between. This CDR3 spans 12 amino acids. Germline CDR1 SGHDT, CDR2 YYEEEE. This CDR3 reads CASSLSSYEQYF. In nucleotides, the CDR3 is TGTGCCAGCAGCCTGAGCTCCTACGAGCAGTACTTC.

The chain has TRBV28 and TRBJ1-3; no clear D gene. This CDR3 comprises 16 residues. Trimming removed 6 bases from V and 0 bases from J, with 15 bases in between. CDR1 is MDHEN and CDR2 is SYDVKM in the germline V gene. The CDR3 bases are TGTGCCAGCAGGGATGTCAGCGCATCCTCTGGAAACACCATATATTTT. As protein: CASRDVSASSGNTIYF. The full variable domain, in which reference TRBV28 and TRBJ1-3 provide the parts outside the CDR3, is DVKVTQSSRYLVKRTGEKVFLECVQDMDHENMFWYRQDPGLGLRLIYFSYDVKMKEKGDIPEGYSVSREKKERFSLILESASTNQTSMYLCASRDVSASSGNTIYFGEGSWLTVV.

The rearrangement links TRBV27 to TRBJ2-7; possibly TRBD1 for D (6 bases). There are 12 residues in the CDR3. The V gene lost 5 bases and the J gene lost 6 bases, with 11 bases spanning the gap. The germline CDR1 and CDR2 sequences are MNHEY and SMNVEV (reference sequence). CDR3 sequence: CASSPPRGEQYF. The CDR3 bases are TGTGCCAGCAGTCCTCCCAGGGGCGAGCAGTACTTC.

The rearrangement joins TRBV19 to TRBJ2-2; perhaps TRBD1 as D (6 bases). Trimming took 5 bases from V and 8 from J, leaving 12 bases between them. Germline assignment: CDR1 LNHDA and CDR2 SQIVND (reference sequence). This CDR3 contains 13 residues. In DNA, the CDR3 is TGTGCCAGTAGTGGTCCCGGGACAGGGGAGCTGTTTTTT. This translates into CASSGPGTGELFF.

The chain recombines TRBV5-6 with TRBJ2-7; possibly TRBD1 for D (6 bases). The length of the CDR3 is 13 residues. The V gene's germline CDR1 is SGHDT and CDR2 YYEEEE. V lost 2 bases, J lost 6 bases, and 12 bases lay in between. CDR3 sequence reads: CASSFSGAREQYF. CDR3 DNA: TGTGCCAGCAGCTTTTCAGGGGCCCGCGAGCAGTACTTC.

The CDR3 loop reads CASSYRSLQNQPQHF. DNA of the CDR3: TGTGCCAGCAGTTATCGGTCGTTGCAAAATCAGCCCCAGCATTTT. The chain couples TRBV6-6 to TRBJ1-5; D is uncertain. V lost 3 bases to trimming and J lost 4 bases, with 13 bases between them. The CDR3 consists of 15 residues. Germline CDR1 reads MNHNY; CDR2 reads SVGAGI (reference sequence).